These T cell receptor beta chains were read from a single sample in a study of blood T cell repertoires in COVID-19. Sequenced by immunoSEQ multiplex PCR; TCRdb stores in-frame clones only, minus some. The table records about 200,000 clones, around 90% of them present only once. The material sequenced was peripheral blood. The receptor set was obtained from a man aged 45-60 years with acute or convalescent COVID-19. CDR3s include the opening cysteine and the closing phenylalanine or tryptophan. The D gene is left open where the match is weak. Clone size is stated in some rows and not others, as once, few, many or a class when expanded.

>TRBV6-1|-|TRBJ2-3|TRBD1
CASSEVGQGATDTQYF
TGTGCCAGCAGTGAAGTGGGACAGGGGGCAACAGATACGCAGTATTTT
>TRBV7-2|-|TRBJ2-3|-
CASSLVPGPDTQYF
TGTGCCAGCAGCTTAGTGCCAGGGCCGGATACGCAGTATTTT
>TRBV3-1/TRBV3-2|-|TRBJ2-1|TRBD2
CASSQDQGSGRFGEQFF
TGTGCCAGCAGCCAAGATCAGGGGAGCGGGAGGTTCGGTGAGCAGTTCTTC
>TRBV24-1|-|TRBJ2-6|TRBD1
CATSDLPFTGGRGANVLTF
TGTGCCACCAGTGATTTGCCCTTTACAGGGGGCCGCGGGGCCAACGTCCTGACTTTC
>TRBV28|-|TRBJ2-2|-
CASSLWGTLNTGELFF
TGTGCCAGCAGTTTATGGGGGACACTGAACACCGGGGAGCTGTTTTTT
>TRBV9|-|TRBJ2-2|-
CASSVRTGSGELFF
TGTGCCAGCAGCGTACGAACGGGTTCCGGGGAGCTGTTTTTT
>TRBV30|-|TRBJ2-2|-
CAWSVLGPSSLTGELFF
TGTGCCTGGAGTGTACTTGGTCCATCGTCATTAACCGGGGAGCTGTTTTTT
>TRBV14|-|TRBJ1-4|-
CASSQGGEKLFF
TGTGCCAGCAGCCAGGGGGGTGAAAAACTGTTTTTT
>TRBV6-5|-|TRBJ1-2|-
CASSRSGMTHGYTF
TGTGCCAGCAGCCGGTCGGGGATGACCCACGGCTACACCTTC
>TRBV27|-|TRBJ1-2|-
CASSFSSRQAGYGYTF
TGTGCCAGCAGTTTTTCCTCTCGACAGGCCGGCTATGGCTACACCTTC
>TRBV28|-|TRBJ1-2|TRBD1
CASSPTGVYGYTF
TGTGCCAGCAGTCCTACAGGGGTCTATGGCTACACCTTC
>TRBV15|once|TRBJ2-1|-
CATSRGQDYNEQFF
TGTGCCACCAGCAGAGGACAGGACTACAATGAGCAGTTCTTC
>TRBV12-5|once|TRBJ2-1|-
CASGLSRGGTEQFF
TGTGCTAGTGGTTTGTCCCGGGGTGGGACAGAGCAGTTCTTC
>TRBV6-5|-|TRBJ1-5|TRBD1
CATLGQENQPQHF
TGTGCCACCCTAGGACAGGAAAATCAGCCCCAGCATTTT
>TRBV27|-|TRBJ2-7|-
CASRSVSSYEQYF
TGTGCCAGCAGATCGGTGTCGTCCTACGAGCAGTACTTC
>TRBV4-2|-|TRBJ1-1|-
CASSQGGGRKAFF
TGTGCCAGCAGCCAAGGGGGAGGCAGGAAAGCTTTCTTT
>TRBV14|-|TRBJ2-1|TRBD2
CASSRHSGNAYNEQFF
TGTGCCAGCAGCAGGCATAGCGGGAACGCCTACAATGAGCAGTTCTTC
>TRBV4-1|-|TRBJ2-4|TRBD2
CASSQEGASGNIQYF
TGCGCCAGCAGCCAAGAGGGCGCTAGCGGGAACATTCAGTACTTC